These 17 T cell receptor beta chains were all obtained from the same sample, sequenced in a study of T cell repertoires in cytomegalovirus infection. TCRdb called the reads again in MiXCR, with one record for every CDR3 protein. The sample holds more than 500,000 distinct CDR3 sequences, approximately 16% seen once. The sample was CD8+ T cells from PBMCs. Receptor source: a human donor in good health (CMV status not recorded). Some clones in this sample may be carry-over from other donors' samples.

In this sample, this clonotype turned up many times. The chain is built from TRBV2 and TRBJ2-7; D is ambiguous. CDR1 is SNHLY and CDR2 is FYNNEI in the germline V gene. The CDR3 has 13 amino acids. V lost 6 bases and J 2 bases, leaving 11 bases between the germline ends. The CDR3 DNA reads TGTGCCAGCAGGGCAACATATGCCTACGAGCAGTACTTC. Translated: CASRATYAYEQYF.

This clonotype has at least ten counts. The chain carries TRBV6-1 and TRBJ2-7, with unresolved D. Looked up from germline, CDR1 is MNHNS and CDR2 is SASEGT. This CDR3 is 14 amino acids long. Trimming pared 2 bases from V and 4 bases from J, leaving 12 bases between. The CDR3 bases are TGTGCCAGCAGTGAATACTACCCTCCTTACGAGCAGTACTTC. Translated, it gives CASSEYYPPYEQYF.

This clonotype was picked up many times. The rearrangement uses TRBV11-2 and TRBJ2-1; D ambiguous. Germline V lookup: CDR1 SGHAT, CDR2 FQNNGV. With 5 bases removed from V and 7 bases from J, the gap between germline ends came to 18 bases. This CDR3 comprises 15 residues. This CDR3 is CASSLGTPRRNEQFF. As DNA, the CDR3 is TGTGCCAGCAGCCTTGGCACACCCCGAAGGAATGAGCAGTTCTTC.

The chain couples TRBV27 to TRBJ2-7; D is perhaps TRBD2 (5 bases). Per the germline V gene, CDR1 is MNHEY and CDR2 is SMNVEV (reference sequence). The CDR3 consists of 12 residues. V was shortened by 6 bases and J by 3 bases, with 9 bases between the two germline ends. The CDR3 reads CASRGLDYEQYF. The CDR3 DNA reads TGTGCCAGCAGAGGACTGGACTACGAGCAGTACTTC.

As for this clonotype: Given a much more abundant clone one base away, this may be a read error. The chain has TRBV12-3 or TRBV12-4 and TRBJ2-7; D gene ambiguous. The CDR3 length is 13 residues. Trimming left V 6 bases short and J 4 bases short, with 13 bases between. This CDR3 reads CASRDTHHYEQYF. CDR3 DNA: TGTGCCAGCAGAGACACTCATCATTACGAGCAGTACTTC.

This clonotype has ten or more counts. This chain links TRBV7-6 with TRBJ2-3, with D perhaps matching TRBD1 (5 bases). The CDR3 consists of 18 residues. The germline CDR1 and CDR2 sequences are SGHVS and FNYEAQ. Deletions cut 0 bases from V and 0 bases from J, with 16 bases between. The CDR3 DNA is TGTGCCAGCAGCTTAGCGCACGACAGTCACCTTAGCACAGATACGCAGTATTTT. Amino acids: CASSLAHDSHLSTDTQYF.

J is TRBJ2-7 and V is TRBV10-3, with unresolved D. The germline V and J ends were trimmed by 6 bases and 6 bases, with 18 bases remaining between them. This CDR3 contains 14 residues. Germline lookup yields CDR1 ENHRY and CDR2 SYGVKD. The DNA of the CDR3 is TGTGCCATCAGAACCAGGCACTCGTACTCCGAGCAGTACTTC. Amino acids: CAIRTRHSYSEQYF.

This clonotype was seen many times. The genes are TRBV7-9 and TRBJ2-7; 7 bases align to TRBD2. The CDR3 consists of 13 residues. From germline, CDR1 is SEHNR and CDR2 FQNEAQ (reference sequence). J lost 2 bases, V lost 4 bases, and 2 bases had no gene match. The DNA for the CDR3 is TGTGCCAGCAGCTCCGCGGGGGCCTACGAGCAGTACTTC. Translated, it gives CASSSAGAYEQYF.

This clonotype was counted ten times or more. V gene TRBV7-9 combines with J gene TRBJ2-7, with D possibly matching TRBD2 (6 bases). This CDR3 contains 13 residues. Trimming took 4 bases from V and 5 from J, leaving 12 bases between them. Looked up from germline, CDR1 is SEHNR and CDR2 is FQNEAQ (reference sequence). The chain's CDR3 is CASSSPRENEQYF. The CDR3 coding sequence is TGTGCCAGCAGCTCGCCCCGGGAGAACGAGCAGTACTTC. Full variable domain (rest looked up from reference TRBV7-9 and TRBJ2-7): DTGVSQNPRHKITKRGQNVTFRCDPISEHNRLYWYRQTLGQGPEFLTYFQNEAQLEKSRLLSDRFSAERPKGSFSTLEIQRTEQGDSAMYLCASSSPRENEQYFGPGTRLTVT.

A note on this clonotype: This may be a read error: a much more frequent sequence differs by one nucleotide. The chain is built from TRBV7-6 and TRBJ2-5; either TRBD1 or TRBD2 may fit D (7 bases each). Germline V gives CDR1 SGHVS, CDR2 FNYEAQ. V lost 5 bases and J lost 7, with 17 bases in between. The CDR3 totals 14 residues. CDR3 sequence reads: CASSPGQSGGTQYF. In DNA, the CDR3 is TGTGCCAGCAGCCCGGGACAGTCGGGAGGGACCCAGTACTTC. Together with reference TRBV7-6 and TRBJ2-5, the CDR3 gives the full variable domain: GAGVSQSPRYKVTKRGQDVALRCDPISGHVSLYWYRQALGQGPEFLTYFNYEAQQDKSGLPNDRFSAERPEGSISTLTIQRTEQRDSAMYRCASSPGQSGGTQYFGPGTRLLVL.

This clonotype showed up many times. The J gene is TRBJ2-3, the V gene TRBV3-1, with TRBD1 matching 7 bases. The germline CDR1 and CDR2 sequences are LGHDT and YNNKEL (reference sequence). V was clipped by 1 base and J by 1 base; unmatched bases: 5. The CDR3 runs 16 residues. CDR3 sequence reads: CASSQVPRGRTDTQYF. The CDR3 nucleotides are TGTGCCAGCAGCCAAGTTCCTAGGGGGCGCACAGATACGCAGTATTTT.

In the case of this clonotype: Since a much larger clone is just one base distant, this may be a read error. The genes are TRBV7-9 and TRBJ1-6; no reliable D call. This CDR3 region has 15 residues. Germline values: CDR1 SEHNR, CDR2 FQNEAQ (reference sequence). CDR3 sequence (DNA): TGTGCCAGCAGCCGTGAGCGGATTGGGAATTCATCCCTCCACTTT. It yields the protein CASSRERIGNSSLHF.

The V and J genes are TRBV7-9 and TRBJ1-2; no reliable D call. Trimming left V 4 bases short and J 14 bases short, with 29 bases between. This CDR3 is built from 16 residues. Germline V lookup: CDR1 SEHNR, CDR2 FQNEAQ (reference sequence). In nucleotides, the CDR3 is TGTGCCAGCAGCTCCCATCAAGGACGGGTACGCTATGGAGAGACCTTC. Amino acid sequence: CASSSHQGRVRYGETF.

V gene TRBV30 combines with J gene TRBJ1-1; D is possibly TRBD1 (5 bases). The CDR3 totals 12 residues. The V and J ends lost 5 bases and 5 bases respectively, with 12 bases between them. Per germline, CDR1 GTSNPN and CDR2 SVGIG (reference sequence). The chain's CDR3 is CAWGQGGTEAFF. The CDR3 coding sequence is TGTGCCTGGGGCCAGGGTGGGACTGAAGCTTTCTTT.

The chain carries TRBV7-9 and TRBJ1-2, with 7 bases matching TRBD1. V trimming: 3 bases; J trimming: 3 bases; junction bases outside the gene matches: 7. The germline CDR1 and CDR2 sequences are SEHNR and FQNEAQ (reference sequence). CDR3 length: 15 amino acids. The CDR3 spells CASSFETGFDYGYTF. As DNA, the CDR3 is TGTGCCAGCAGCTTTGAGACAGGGTTCGACTATGGCTACACCTTC.

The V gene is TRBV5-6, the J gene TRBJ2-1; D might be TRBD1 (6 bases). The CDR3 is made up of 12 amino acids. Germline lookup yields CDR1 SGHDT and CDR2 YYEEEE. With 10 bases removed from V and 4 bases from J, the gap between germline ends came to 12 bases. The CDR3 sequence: CASGQSYNEQFF. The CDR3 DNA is TGTGCCTCCGGACAGAGTTACAATGAGCAGTTCTTC.

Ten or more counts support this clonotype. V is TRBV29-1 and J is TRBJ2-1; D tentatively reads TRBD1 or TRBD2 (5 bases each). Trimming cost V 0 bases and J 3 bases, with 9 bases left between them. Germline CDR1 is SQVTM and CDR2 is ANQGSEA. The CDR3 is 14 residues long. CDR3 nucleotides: TGCAGCGTTGAAGATCCGAGGGGCTACAATGAGCAGTTCTTC. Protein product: CSVEDPRGYNEQFF.